The T cell receptor (beta chain) under discussion was sequenced for a study of CD8 T cells in ankylosing spondylitis. Study-wide findings and caveats: What seemed typical of ankylosing spondylitis blood was a TCR beta motif built from several highly homologous variants.

MiXCR, run by TCRdb on the 5' RACE reads, gives a single entry per CDR3 protein. The sample consists of under 850,000 distinct CDR3 sequences, 15% to 20% of them appearing once. From germline, CDR1 is SGHDT and CDR2 YYEEEE. This CDR3 spans 13 amino acids. Unmatched junction bases numbered 3, after V lost 6 bases and J lost 1 base. Remarks on this clonotype: Its target is unknown.

The chain links TRBV5-6 to TRBJ2-7; TRBD1 aligns across 8 bases. Sequencing was carried out using blood, either unsorted or a sorted T cell fraction (not recorded which). The sequence was obtained from a male donor with ankylosing spondylitis. The CDR3, as DNA: TGTGCCAGCACGGACAGGGTGTCCTACGAGCAGTACTTC. Protein: CASTDRVSYEQYF.